The clone carrying this TCR beta chain was seen only a few times. What it binds is not known. The CDR3 is 17 residues long. Germline V gene data show CDR1 as LNHDA and CDR2 as SQIVND (reference sequence). Trimming left V 3 bases short and J 2 bases short, with 17 bases between. In building TCR beta libraries, iRepertoire HTBI primers were used together with Arm-PCR of CDR3 regions. Each CDR3 protein gets one entry after TCRdb re-called the multiplex PCR reads with MiXCR. The sample includes 700,000 or so distinct CDR3 sequences, around 30% of them seen just once. The data are from a study of regulatory T cells in long-lasting Graves disease. General observations from the study: Persistent disease preferred TRBV28, TRBJ1-2 and TRBJ2-5. Only a small sample size was used, which may have cut accuracy. Shared public clonotypes totalled roughly 2,500 in persistent patients, compared with approximately 970 in new patients.

Time point reported: persistent/refractory GD, antithyroid drugs over 5 years with positive TRAb. From RNA extracted from PBMCs, the TCR library was made. Sequences were derived from peripheral blood mononuclear cells (PBMCs), sampled when the disease was refractory, from a patient treated with antithyroid drugs. The chain combines TRBV19 with TRBJ1-5, with D possibly matching TRBD1 (5 bases). The receptor was isolated from a female donor with Graves disease. Here the CDR3 reads CASSIVIGRGGNQPQHF. The CDR3 bases are TGTGCCAGTAGTATCGTGATTGGGAGGGGTGGCAATCAGCCCCAGCATTTT.